A single sample gave rise to the 23 T cell receptor beta chains below, sequenced in a study of T cells in women clearing cervical HPV infection. Method: immunoSEQ multiplex PCR; TCRdb's copy keeps in-frame clones and lacks some. The listing records tens of thousands of clones. The sample was blood buffy coat. The receptors were gathered from a woman between 18 and 70 years old with a cervical HPV16 infection that either progressed to CIN3+ or cleared (not recorded which).

On this clone itself: The CDR3 end falls 3 residues outside the read, so it is completed with the germline J gene. In the same sample, other DNA sequences code for this CDR3. The V gene is TRBV30, the J gene TRBJ1-3; TRBD1 aligns across 9 bases. With V trimmed by 0 bases and J by 7 bases, 1 base remained unmatched. Germline CDR1 and CDR2: GTSNPN and SVGIG (reference sequence). CDR3 length: 13 residues. Partial CDR3 DNA: TGTGCCTGGAGTGTACAGGGGGCCAACACC. The encoded protein is CAWSVQGANT. In full, the CDR3 reads CAWSVQGANTIYF.

About this clone itself: The read terminates 3 residues before the CDR3 end, so the remaining end is supplied by the germline J gene. The chain is built from TRBV5-6 and TRBJ1-4, with TRBD1 as a possible D gene (6 bases). Germline CDR1 and CDR2: SGHDT and YYEEEE. This CDR3 has 15 amino acids. The V gene lost 3 bases and the J gene lost 2 bases, with 11 bases spanning the gap. The CDR3 here is CASSSLGGTNEKLFF. Incomplete CDR3 DNA: TGTGCCAGCAGCTCGCTAGGGGGTACTAATGAAAAA.

As for this clone: Read sequence stops 3 residues before the CDR3 end, and the germline J gene provides the missing end. This sequence joins TRBV7-8 and TRBJ1-5; 11 bases map to TRBD1. Germline lookup yields CDR1 SGHVS and CDR2 FQNEAQ. The CDR3 has 18 residues. The junction had 14 bases not matched to a gene; V was cut back by 3 bases and J by 7 bases. The CDR3 DNA, read in part, is TGTGCCAGCAGCTTGGAGAAACCGGGACAGGGGGGTCGACAGCCC. Its protein is CASSLEKPGQGGRQP. The whole CDR3 sequence is CASSLEKPGQGGRQPQHF.

A remark on this clone: The read finishes 3 residues shy of the CDR3 end, and the germline J gene is used to complete it. Other DNA sequences within the sample encode an identical CDR3. The gene calls are TRBV10-3 and TRBJ2-7, with D uncertain. Trimming removed 2 bases from V and 6 bases from J, with 11 bases in between. The CDR3 loop spans 13 amino acids. Germline V lookup: CDR1 ENHRY, CDR2 SYGVKD. The sequenced part of the CDR3 DNA is TGTGCCATCAGTGAGACGTTAGGGTTCGAG. Translated, it gives CAISETLGFE. The CDR3 reads in full as CAISETLGFEQYF.

Concerning this clone itself: The read ends 3 residues early relative to the CDR3; the germline J gene fills the gap. The rearrangement joins TRBV19 to TRBJ2-1; no definite D call. Germline-derived CDR1 and CDR2 are LNHDA and SQIVND (reference sequence). There are 11 residues in the CDR3. Trimming shortened V by 7 bases and J by 6 bases, and 7 bases separated the two germline ends. This CDR3 reads CASTKANEQFF. The CDR3 bases that were read are TGTGCCAGTACGAAAGCCAATGAG.

On this clone: The DNA ends 3 residues before the CDR3 does, and the rest of the CDR3 is filled in from the germline J gene. The chain links TRBV19 to TRBJ1-5; TRBD1 matches 7 bases. Germline lookup yields CDR1 LNHDA and CDR2 SQIVND (reference sequence). The CDR3 extends over 15 amino acids. The V and J ends lost 1 base and 6 bases, in that order; junction bases with no gene match: 6. CDR3 DNA (partial): TGTGCCAGTAGTATAGTTGCAGGGGGAGGTCAGCCC. Translation: CASSIVAGGGQP. The full CDR3 protein reads CASSIVAGGGQPQHF. Combining the CDR3 with reference TRBV19 and TRBJ1-5 gives the whole variable domain DGGITQSPKYLFRKEGQNVTLSCEQNLNHDAMYWYRQDPGQGLRLIYYSQIVNDFQKGDIAEGYSVSREKKESFPLTVTSAQKNPTAFYLCASSIVAGGGQPQHFGDGTRLSIL.

A word on this clone: The sequenced fragment ends 3 residues before the CDR3 boundary, so the rest is inferred from the germline J gene. This chain links TRBV7-9 with TRBJ2-3; 9 bases are a match to TRBD2. V lost 3 bases and J lost 5; bases outside the gene matches: 6. There are 15 residues in the CDR3. Germline V gene data show CDR1 as SEHNR and CDR2 as FQNEAQ (reference sequence). This CDR3 reads CASSFAGGQGDTQYF. CDR3 DNA, as far as it was read: TGTGCCAGCAGCTTCGCGGGGGGGCAGGGAGATACG. Looking up the rest from reference TRBV7-9 and TRBJ2-3 gives the full variable domain: DTGVSQNPRHKITKRGQNVTFRCDPISEHNRLYWYRQTLGQGPEFLTYFQNEAQLEKSRLLSDRFSAERPKGSFSTLEIQRTEQGDSAMYLCASSFAGGQGDTQYFGPGTRLTVL.

On this clone itself: Sequencing ends 3 residues short of the CDR3 end; the germline J gene provides the rest. The V and J genes are TRBV20-1 and TRBJ1-5; 8 bases match TRBD1. CDR1 and CDR2 from the germline V gene are DFQATT and SNEGSKA (reference sequence). This CDR3 is 15 amino acids long. Germline trimming cut 1 base from V and 0 bases from J; bases unmatched to any gene: 2. The CDR3 region is CSARGQGYSNQPQHF. The sequenced part of the CDR3 DNA is TGCAGTGCTAGAGGACAGGGGTATAGCAATCAGCCC.

Comment on this clone: The read terminates 3 residues before the CDR3 end, so the remaining end is supplied by the germline J gene. V gene TRBV19 combines with J gene TRBJ1-5; possibly TRBD1 for D (6 bases). Trimming removed 5 bases from V and 4 bases from J, with 12 bases in between. The CDR3 covers 14 residues. Germline-derived CDR1 and CDR2 are LNHDA and SQIVND (reference sequence). CDR3 protein: CASSPSGANQPQHF. The part of the CDR3 DNA that was read is TGTGCCAGTAGTCCTTCAGGGGCAAATCAGCCC.

On this clone: The sequenced fragment ends 3 residues before the CDR3 boundary, so the rest is inferred from the germline J gene. The chain has TRBV5-1 and TRBJ1-1; 7 positions agree with TRBD1. The V and J ends lost 2 bases and 7 bases, in that order; junction bases with no gene match: 8. In germline, CDR1 is SGHRS, CDR2 YFSETQ. The length of the CDR3 is 14 residues. CDR3 residues: CASSFGTAYLEAFF. The CDR3 bases that were read are TGCGCCAGCAGCTTTGGGACAGCGTATCTTGAA.

As for this clone: The sequence runs out 3 residues before the end of the CDR3; the remainder is reconstructed from the germline J gene. This sequence joins TRBV7-8 and TRBJ2-7, with 9 bases matching TRBD1. Unmatched junction bases numbered 8, after V lost 4 bases and J lost 1 base. The CDR3 loop spans 16 amino acids. Germline V gives CDR1 SGHVS, CDR2 FQNEAQ. The sequenced part of the CDR3 DNA is TGTGCCAGCAGCTCGCGGGACAGGGTGATATCCTACGAG. It codes for CASSSRDRVISYE. The CDR3 as a whole reads CASSSRDRVISYEQYF.

Worth noting for this clone: The read falls 3 residues short of the CDR3 end, and the missing part is taken from the germline J gene. V is TRBV18 and J is TRBJ2-1; 13 nucleotides line up with TRBD2. Germline lookup yields CDR1 KGHSH and CDR2 LQKENI. The CDR3 has 16 amino acids. V trimming: 6 bases; J trimming: 6 bases; junction bases outside the gene matches: 8. The CDR3 DNA, read in part, is TGTGCCAGCTCTAACACCGGGACTAGCGGGGTCAATGAG. This gives the protein CASSNTGTSGVNE. The full CDR3 sequence reads CASSNTGTSGVNEQFF.

Comment on this clone: The read comes to an end 3 residues before the CDR3 does, leaving the germline J gene to fill in the end. The V and J genes are TRBV5-4 and TRBJ2-5, with D possibly being TRBD2 (7 bases). The V and J ends lost 2 bases and 2 bases respectively, with 13 bases between them. There are 15 residues in the CDR3. CDR1 and CDR2 (germline): SGHNT, YYREEE (reference sequence). CDR3 region: CASSFGGGPQETQYF. Partial CDR3 DNA: TGTGCCAGCAGCTTTGGCGGGGGCCCGCAAGAGACC.

Concerning this clone itself: The CDR3 end is not reached by the read, which stops 3 residues before it; the germline J gene fills it in. The rearrangement links TRBV7-8 to TRBJ2-7; no definite D call. The CDR3 consists of 13 residues. The V end lost 3 bases, the J end lost 3 bases, and 9 bases lay between the germline ends. CDR1 and CDR2 from the germline V gene are SGHVS and FQNEAQ. CDR3 DNA (partial): TGTGCCAGCAGCTTGAAGGGTTACTACGAG. Translation: CASSLKGYYE. From start to end, the CDR3 is CASSLKGYYEQYF.

The DNA read from the CDR3 is TGTGCCAGCAGCGTAGAAGGGGCTAATGAAAAA. Its translation: CASSVEGANEK. In full, the CDR3 reads CASSVEGANEKLFF. The chain is built from TRBV9 and TRBJ1-4; perhaps TRBD1 as D (5 bases). The CDR3 is cut off 3 residues early in the read; its end comes from the germline J gene. Trimming removed 0 bases at V and 3 bases at J, with 6 bases between. CDR1 is SGDLS, CDR2 YYNGEE, per germline. CDR3 length equals 14 residues.

Notes on this clone: The observed sequence ends 3 residues before the CDR3 terminus, with the missing tail filled in from the germline J gene. The V gene is TRBV5-4, the J gene TRBJ1-1; TRBD1 might be the D (5 bases). Looked up from germline, CDR1 is SGHNT and CDR2 is YYREEE (reference sequence). V was trimmed by 2 bases and J by 0 bases, leaving 8 bases between them. The CDR3 covers 14 residues. The CDR3 loop reads CASSFQGLNTEAFF. Partial CDR3 DNA: TGTGCCAGCAGCTTTCAGGGCCTGAACACTGAA.

In regard to this clone: The read halts 3 residues ahead of the CDR3 end, with the missing end drawn from the germline J gene. The rearrangement joins TRBV10-3 to TRBJ1-3; 7 positions match TRBD1. V dropped 0 bases and J dropped 4; count of bases not matched to a gene: 15. Germline V gives CDR1 ENHRY, CDR2 SYGVKD. The CDR3 is 19 amino acids. CDR3 loop: CAISESIFRQGDFGNTIYF. Partial CDR3 DNA: TGTGCCATCAGTGAGTCGATTTTCAGACAGGGAGACTTCGGAAACACC.

As for this clone: At one boundary the junction diverges from the germline segment, which might be a read error. The missing CDR3 end, 3 residues past where the read stops, is filled in from the germline J gene. The chain carries TRBV4-2 and TRBJ2-1, with 8 bases identical to TRBD2. CDR1 is LGHNA, CDR2 YNFKEQ, per germline. The CDR3 extends over 15 amino acids. The CDR3 loop is CASSQAGVRNNEQFF. CDR3 DNA (partial): TGCGCCAGCAGCCAAGCGGGGGTCAGAAACAATGAG.

Comments on this clone: The CDR3 end lies 3 residues beyond the end of the read and is filled in from the germline J gene. The V call is TRBV11-2, the J call TRBJ2-1; no reliable D call. Germline CDR1 and CDR2: SGHAT and FQNNGV. The CDR3 sequence is 13 residues long. The ends were cut back, 3 bases at V and 4 bases at J, with 7 bases in the middle. CDR3 DNA, as far as it was read: TGTGCCAGCAGCTTGGCAGAGTACAATGAG. Translated, it gives CASSLAEYNE. From start to end, the CDR3 is CASSLAEYNEQFF.

As regards this clone: The CDR3 end is not reached by the read, which stops 3 residues before it; the germline J gene fills it in. The rearrangement joins TRBV2 to TRBJ1-4, with D tentatively TRBD1 (6 bases). The V end was cut by 3 bases, the J end by 5 bases, with 16 bases between. Germline V gene lookup returns CDR1 SNHLY and CDR2 FYNNEI. The CDR3 covers 16 residues. Incomplete CDR3 DNA: TGTGCCAGCAGTGACACCAGGGGAAACCCGAATGAAAAA. Amino acid sequence: CASSDTRGNPNEK. The full-length CDR3 reads as CASSDTRGNPNEKLFF.

Regarding this clone: The read falls 3 residues short of the CDR3 end, and the missing part is taken from the germline J gene. The chain couples TRBV11-2 to TRBJ2-7; no reliable D call. The CDR3 contains 12 residues. Trimming pared 2 bases from V and 2 bases from J, leaving 4 bases between. CDR1 is SGHAT, CDR2 FQNNGV, per germline. The CDR3 sequence: CASSLLTYEQYF. CDR3 bases read: TGTGCCAGCAGCTTACTAACCTACGAG.

Notes on this clone: The read ends 3 residues before the CDR3 terminus; that terminus is restored from the germline J gene. V and J are TRBV5-1 and TRBJ1-2, with TRBD1 identical over 7 bases. Trimming at V came to 7 bases and at J to 5 bases, leaving 14 bases not matched to a gene. The CDR3 extends over 15 amino acids. CDR1 SGHRS and CDR2 YFSETQ come from the germline V gene. The part of the CDR3 DNA that was read is TGCGCCAGCCGACCCACAATTACAGGGGAATATGGC. This sequence encodes CASRPTITGEYG. The entire CDR3 protein is CASRPTITGEYGYTF.

Note on this clone: Germline and junction disagree at one end, which may indicate a read error. The read ends 3 residues early relative to the CDR3; the germline J gene fills the gap. J is TRBJ1-5 and V is TRBV4-2; D not certain. CDR3 length equals 15 residues. In germline, CDR1 is LGHNA, CDR2 YNFKEQ. The CDR3 DNA, read in part, is TGCGCCAGCAGCCAAGATAATAATAGCAATCAGCCC. It is translated as CASSQDNNSNQP. Given in full, the CDR3 is CASSQDNNSNQPQHF.